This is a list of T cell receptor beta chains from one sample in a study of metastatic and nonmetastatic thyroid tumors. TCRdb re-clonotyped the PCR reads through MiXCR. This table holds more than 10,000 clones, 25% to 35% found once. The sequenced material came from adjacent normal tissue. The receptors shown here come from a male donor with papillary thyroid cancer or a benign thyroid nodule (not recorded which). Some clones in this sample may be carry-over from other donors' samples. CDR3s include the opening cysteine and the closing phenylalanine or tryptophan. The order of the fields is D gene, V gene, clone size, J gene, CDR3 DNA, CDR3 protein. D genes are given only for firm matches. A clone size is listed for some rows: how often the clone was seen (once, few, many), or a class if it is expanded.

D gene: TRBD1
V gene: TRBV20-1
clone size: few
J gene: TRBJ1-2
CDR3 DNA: TGCAGTGCTAGAGATCCGCGCCCCCCAACTCCGGGACAGGGCTATGGCTACACCTTC
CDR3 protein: CSARDPRPPTPGQGYGYTF

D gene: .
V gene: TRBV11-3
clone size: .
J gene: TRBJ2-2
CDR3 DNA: TGTGCCAGCAGCTCGTCCGGGACTAACACCGGGGAGCTGTTTTTT
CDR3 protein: CASSSSGTNTGELFF

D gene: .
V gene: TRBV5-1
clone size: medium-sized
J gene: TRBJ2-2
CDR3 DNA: TGCGCCAGCAGCTTGGCGACGGGGCGTAACACCGGGGAGCTGTTTTTT
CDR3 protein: CASSLATGRNTGELFF

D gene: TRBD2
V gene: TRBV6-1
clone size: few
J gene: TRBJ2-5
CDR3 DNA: TGTGCCAGCAGTGCTAGCGGGGAAGAGACCCAGTACTTC
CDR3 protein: CASSASGEETQYF

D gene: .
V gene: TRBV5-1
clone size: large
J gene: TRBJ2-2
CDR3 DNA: TGCGCCAGCAGCTTGGAGGCGGGCACCGGGGAGCTGTTTTTT
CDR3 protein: CASSLEAGTGELFF

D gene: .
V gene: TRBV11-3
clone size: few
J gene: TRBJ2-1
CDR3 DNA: TGTGCCAGCAGCGCACGACTCGGCGGCTCCTACAATGAGCAGTTCTTC
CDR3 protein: CASSARLGGSYNEQFF

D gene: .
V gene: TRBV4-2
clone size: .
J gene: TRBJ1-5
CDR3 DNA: TGTGCCAGCAGCCAAGACGAGGGGCCTAATCAGCCCCAGCATTTT
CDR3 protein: CASSQDEGPNQPQHF

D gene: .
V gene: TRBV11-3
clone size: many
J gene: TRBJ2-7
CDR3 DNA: TGTGCCAGCAGCTTTACAGGCCACGAGCAGTACTTC
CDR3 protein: CASSFTGHEQYF

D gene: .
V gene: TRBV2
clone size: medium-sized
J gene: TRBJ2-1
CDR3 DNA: TGTGCCAGCAGTGGGTTTTCGAGGACCTACAATGAGCAGTTCTTC
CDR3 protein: CASSGFSRTYNEQFF

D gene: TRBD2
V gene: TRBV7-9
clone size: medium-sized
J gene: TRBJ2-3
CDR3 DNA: TGTGCCAGCAGCTTAGGGGCTCGGGGGGTACAAGCAGATACGCAGTATTTT
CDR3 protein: CASSLGARGVQADTQYF

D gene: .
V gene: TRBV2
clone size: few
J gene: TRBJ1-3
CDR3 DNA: TGTGCCAGCAGTGACCAGCTTGGAAACACCATATATTTT
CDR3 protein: CASSDQLGNTIYF

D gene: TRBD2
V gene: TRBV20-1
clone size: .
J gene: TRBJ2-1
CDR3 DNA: TGCAGTGCTTTAAAGCGGGGTGAGCAGTTCTTC
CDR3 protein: CSALKRGEQFF

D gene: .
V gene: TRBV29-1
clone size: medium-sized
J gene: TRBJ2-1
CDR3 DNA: TGCAGCGTTGAAGATGAGGACCGAAAATCCTACAATGAGCAGTTCTTC
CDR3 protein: CSVEDEDRKSYNEQFF

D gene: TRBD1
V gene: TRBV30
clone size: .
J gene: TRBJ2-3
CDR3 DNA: TGTGCCTGCGTCCCTGACAGGGAATGGGGCACAGATACGCAGTATTTT
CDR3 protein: CACVPDREWGTDTQYF

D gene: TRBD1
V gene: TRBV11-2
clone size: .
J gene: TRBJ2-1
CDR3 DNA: TGTGCCAGCAGCCCCCGCCTCGGGACAGAATATGACAATGAGCAGTTCTTC
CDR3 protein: CASSPRLGTEYDNEQFF

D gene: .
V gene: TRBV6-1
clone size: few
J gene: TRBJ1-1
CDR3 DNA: TGTGCCAGCAGACCACCATGGAACACTGAAGCTTTCTTT
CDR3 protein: CASRPPWNTEAFF

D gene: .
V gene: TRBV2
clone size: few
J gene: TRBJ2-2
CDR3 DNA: TGTGCCAGCACCCTGTGGACTTCCTCCATGAAGCTGTTTTTT
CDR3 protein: CASTLWTSSMKLFF

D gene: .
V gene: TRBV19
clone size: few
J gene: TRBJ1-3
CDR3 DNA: TGTGCCAGTAGTATAGACTTCGACTCTGGAAACACCATATATTTT
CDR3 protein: CASSIDFDSGNTIYF

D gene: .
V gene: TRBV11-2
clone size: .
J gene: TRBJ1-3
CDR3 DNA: TGTGCCAGCAGCTACACCGCGGGGGCGGCGGGAAACACCATATATTTT
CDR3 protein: CASSYTAGAAGNTIYF

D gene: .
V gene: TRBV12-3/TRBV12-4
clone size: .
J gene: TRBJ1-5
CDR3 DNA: TGTGCCAGCACCACATCGAGGTTTCAGCCCCAGCATTTT
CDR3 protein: CASTTSRFQPQHF

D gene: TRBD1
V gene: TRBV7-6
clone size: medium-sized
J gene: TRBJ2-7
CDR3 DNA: TGTGCCAGCAGCTTAGCGGGACAGGGCCTCTACGAGCAGTACTTC
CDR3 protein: CASSLAGQGLYEQYF

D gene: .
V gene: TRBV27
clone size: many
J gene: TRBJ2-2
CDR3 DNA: TGTGCCAGCAGTCTTTGGGGCGGATTGGGGGCAAACACCGGGGAGCTGTTTTTT
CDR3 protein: CASSLWGGLGANTGELFF

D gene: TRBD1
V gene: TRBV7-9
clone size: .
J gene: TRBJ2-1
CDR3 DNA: TGTGCCAGCAGCTCTAGTACAGGGGAATATGAGCAGTTCTTC
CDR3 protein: CASSSSTGEYEQFF

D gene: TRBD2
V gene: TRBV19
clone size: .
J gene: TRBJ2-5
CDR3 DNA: TGTGCCAGGGCCAGCGGGAAAGAGACCCAGTACTTC
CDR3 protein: CARASGKETQYF

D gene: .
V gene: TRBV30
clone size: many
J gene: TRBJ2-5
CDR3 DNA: TGTGCCTGGGAGGTTGGAGGAAACCAGTACTTC
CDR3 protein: CAWEVGGNQYF

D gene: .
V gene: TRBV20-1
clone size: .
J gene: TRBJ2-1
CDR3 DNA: TGCAGTGCTAAGAGGGACCTGGCGAACAATGAGCAGTTCTTC
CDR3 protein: CSAKRDLANNEQFF

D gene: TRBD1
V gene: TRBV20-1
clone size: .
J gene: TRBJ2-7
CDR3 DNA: TGCAGTGCTAGAGAAAGCAGGACAGGGCGGTCAATGCAGTACTTC
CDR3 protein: CSARESRTGRSMQYF

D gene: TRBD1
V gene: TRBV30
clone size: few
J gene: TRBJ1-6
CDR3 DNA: TGTGCCTGCCAGGGGGCTGACAATTCACCCCTCCACTTT
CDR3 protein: CACQGADNSPLHF

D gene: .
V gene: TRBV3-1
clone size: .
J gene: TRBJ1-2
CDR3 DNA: TGTGCCAGCAGCCACGGGGGAGGCTACACCTTC
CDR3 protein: CASSHGGGYTF

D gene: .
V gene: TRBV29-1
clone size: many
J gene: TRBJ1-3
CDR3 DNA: TGCAGCGTGGCCCATGGGGTTGGAAACACCATATATTTT
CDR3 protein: CSVAHGVGNTIYF

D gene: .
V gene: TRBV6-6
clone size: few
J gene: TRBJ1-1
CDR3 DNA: TGTGCCAGCAGTTCGTGGACGGCTAACACTGAAGCTTTCTTT
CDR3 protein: CASSSWTANTEAFF

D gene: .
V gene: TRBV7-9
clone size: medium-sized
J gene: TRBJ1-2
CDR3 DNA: TGTGCCAGCAGCTCAACCTCCGTCGACAGACTCTATGGCTACACCTTC
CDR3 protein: CASSSTSVDRLYGYTF

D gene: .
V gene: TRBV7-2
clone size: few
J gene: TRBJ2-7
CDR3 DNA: TGTGCCAGCAGCTCGGGGGCGGGGCAGCAGTACTTC
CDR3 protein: CASSSGAGQQYF

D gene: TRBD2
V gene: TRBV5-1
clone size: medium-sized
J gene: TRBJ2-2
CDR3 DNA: TGCGCCAGCATAGGCGGGGGGCCGAACACCGGGGAGCTGCTTTTT
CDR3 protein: CASIGGGPNTGELLF

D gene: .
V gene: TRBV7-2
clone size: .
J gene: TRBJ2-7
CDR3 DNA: TGTGCCAGCAGCCCAAGGACGGCGAGCTCCTACGAGCAGTACTTC
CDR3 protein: CASSPRTASSYEQYF

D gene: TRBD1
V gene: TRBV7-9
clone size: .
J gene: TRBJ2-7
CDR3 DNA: TGTGCCAGCAGCACCACCGGGACAGGGTATTTCGAGCAGTACTTC
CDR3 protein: CASSTTGTGYFEQYF

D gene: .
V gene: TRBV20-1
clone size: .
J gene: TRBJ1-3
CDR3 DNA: TGCAGTGTTCCAGGGGTCTCTGGAAACACCATATATTTT
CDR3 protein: CSVPGVSGNTIYF

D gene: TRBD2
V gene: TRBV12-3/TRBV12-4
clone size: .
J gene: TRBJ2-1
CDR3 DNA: TGTGCCAGCAGTTTAGCGCGGGGGGCTAGCGGGAGGGCCTGGGCCAATGAGCAGTTCTTC
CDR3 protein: CASSLARGASGRAWANEQFF

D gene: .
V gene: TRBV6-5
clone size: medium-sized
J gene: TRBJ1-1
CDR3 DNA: TGTGCCAGCAGTTACACCATACAGGGTGCCATGAACACTGAAGCTTTCTTT
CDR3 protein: CASSYTIQGAMNTEAFF